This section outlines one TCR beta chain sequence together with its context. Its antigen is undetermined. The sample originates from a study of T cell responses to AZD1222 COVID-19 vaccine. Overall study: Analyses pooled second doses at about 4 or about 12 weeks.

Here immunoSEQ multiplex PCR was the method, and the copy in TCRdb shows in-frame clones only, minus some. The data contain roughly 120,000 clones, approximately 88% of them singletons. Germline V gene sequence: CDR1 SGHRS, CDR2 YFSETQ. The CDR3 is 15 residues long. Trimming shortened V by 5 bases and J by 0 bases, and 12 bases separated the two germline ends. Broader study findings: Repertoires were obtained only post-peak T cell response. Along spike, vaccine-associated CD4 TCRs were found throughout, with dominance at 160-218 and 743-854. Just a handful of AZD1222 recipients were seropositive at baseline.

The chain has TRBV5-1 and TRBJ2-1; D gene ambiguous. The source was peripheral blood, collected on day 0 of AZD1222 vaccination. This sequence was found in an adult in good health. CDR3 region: CASSRGPSSYNEQFF. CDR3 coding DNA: TGCGCCAGCAGTCGCGGACCGAGCTCCTACAATGAGCAGTTCTTC.